The 9 T cell receptor beta chains below all came from one sample that was sequenced in a study of T cells after yellow fever vaccination. Each CDR3 protein gets one entry after TCRdb re-called the 5' RACE reads with MiXCR. This sample has 620,000 or so distinct CDR3 sequences, with 17% found just once. Sequences were derived from PBMCs, sampled 5 to 6 days after the first yellow fever vaccination. Receptor source: a man younger than 35 who received the YFV17D yellow fever vaccine.

A few counts support this clonotype. CDR3 protein: CASRLGFAETQYF. CDR3 nucleotides: TGTGCCAGCAGGCTCGGGTTTGCAGAGACCCAGTACTTC. V gene TRBV12-3 or TRBV12-4 combines with J gene TRBJ2-5; D unclear. The CDR3 has 13 amino acids. V was pared by 6 bases and J by 4 bases, with 12 bases between.

This chain joins TRBV15 and TRBJ2-2, with D maybe TRBD2 (5 bases). This CDR3 has 15 amino acids. Between the trimmed V and J ends, which lost 4 bases and 4 bases, there was a span of 13 bases. The germline V gene encodes CDR1 LNHNV and CDR2 YYDKDF (reference sequence). The CDR3 coding sequence is TGTGCCACCAGCACAATGCTACGGGGCACCGGGGAGCTGTTTTTT. This gives the protein CATSTMLRGTGELFF.

This clonotype occurred many times. This CDR3 is CASSLEGLSNQPQHF. The DNA for the CDR3 is TGCGCCAGCAGCTTGGAGGGGTTAAGCAATCAGCCCCAGCATTTT. The genes are TRBV5-1 and TRBJ1-5, with D maybe TRBD1 (5 bases). Germline CDR1 SGHRS, CDR2 YFSETQ. V was trimmed by 0 bases and J by 1 base, leaving 8 bases between them. The CDR3 sequence is 15 residues long.

This clonotype was detected a few times. The chain combines TRBV12-3 or TRBV12-4 with TRBJ1-5; D gene ambiguous. Deletions cut 7 bases from V and 4 bases from J, with 8 bases between. This CDR3 is 12 amino acids long. As DNA, the CDR3 is TGTGCCAGCACGCAGGAAAATCAGCCCCAGCATTTT. Translated: CASTQENQPQHF.

This clonotype was picked up many times. The chain employs TRBV7-2 and TRBJ2-3, with 8 bases aligning to TRBD2. Trimming took 1 base from V and 4 from J; bases not matched to a gene: 7. Germline values: CDR1 SGHTA, CDR2 FQGNSA. The CDR3 has 16 residues. The CDR3, as DNA: TGTGCCAGCAGCTTAGTGGGGACTAGTTTTGCAGATACGCAGTATTTT. It translates to CASSLVGTSFADTQYF.

This clonotype appeared a few times. The rearrangement joins TRBV5-1 to TRBJ2-3; no firm D call. The CDR3 totals 13 residues. Germline CDR1 and CDR2: SGHRS and YFSETQ. V dropped 0 bases and J dropped 10 bases, with 12 bases sitting between them. CDR3 residues: CASSLALDPAQYF. CDR3 sequence (DNA): TGCGCCAGCAGCTTGGCCTTGGACCCGGCGCAGTATTTT.

This clonotype has just a few counts. The chain is built from TRBV20-1 and TRBJ1-5, with 8 bases aligning to TRBD1. V was clipped by 0 bases and J by 5 bases; unmatched bases: 6. The CDR3 runs 15 residues. The germline V gene has CDR1 DFQATT and CDR2 SNEGSKA (reference sequence). DNA for the CDR3: TGCAGTGCTAGAGATAGGACAGGGTCATATCAGCCCCAGCATTTT. Translating it yields CSARDRTGSYQPQHF.

CDR3 amino acids: CASSPSAAYEQYF. CDR3 DNA: TGTGCCAGCTCACCATCAGCCGCCTACGAGCAGTACTTC. The chain is built from TRBV18 and TRBJ2-7, with D hard to call. Trimming cost V 2 bases and J 2 bases, with 7 bases left between them. In germline, CDR1 is KGHSH, CDR2 LQKENI. The CDR3 consists of 13 residues.

V is TRBV4-3 and J is TRBJ1-4, with D unclear. In germline, CDR1 is LGHNA, CDR2 YSLEER. Deletions cut 0 bases from V and 11 bases from J, with 16 bases between. CDR3 length: 15 residues. CDR3 residues: CASSQDPDGRRKLFF. The CDR3 DNA follows: TGCGCCAGCAGCCAAGATCCGGACGGACGTAGGAAACTGTTTTTT.